One and the same sample provided the 19 T cell receptor beta chains below, sequenced in a study of shared clonotypes between healthy human individuals. Sequencing used immunoSEQ multiplex PCR; TCRdb keeps in-frame clones, though not all of them. Of 2,500,000 or so clones in the sample, roughly 93% were seen once. Sequenced sample: naive CD4+ T cells from PBMCs. This sample's subset: CD45RA+ positively selected. These receptors originate from a man between 18 and 29 years old in good health. Some clones in this sample may be carry-over from other donors' samples.

This clone was counted only a few times. The J gene is TRBJ1-5, the V gene TRBV10-3; 8 bases align to TRBD1. The V gene end was trimmed by 7 bases and the J gene end by 4 bases; junction bases not matched to a gene: 6. Germline values: CDR1 ENHRY, CDR2 SYGVKD. The CDR3 has 14 residues. CDR3: CAINGQGRNQPQHF. CDR3 in DNA: TGTGCCATCAACGGACAGGGCCGTAATCAGCCCCAGCATTTT.

The chain joins TRBV4-1 to TRBJ1-3, with no clear D. Germline assignment: CDR1 MGHRA and CDR2 YSYEKL. The ends were cut back, 1 base at V and 0 bases at J, with 7 bases in the middle. The CDR3 loop spans 15 amino acids. The CDR3 reads CASSQGHPSGNTIYF. CDR3 nucleotides: TGCGCCAGCAGCCAAGGGCATCCCTCTGGAAACACCATATATTTT.

CDR3 sequence reads: CASSPLYTDTQYF. CDR3 in DNA: TGTGCCAGCAGCCCTCTATACACAGATACGCAGTATTTT. The J gene is TRBJ2-3, the V gene TRBV14, with D unresolved. CDR1 and CDR2 from the germline V gene are SGHDN and FVKESK. There are 13 residues in the CDR3. V lost 4 bases to trimming and J lost 2 bases, with 7 bases between them.

The V and J genes are TRBV4-3 and TRBJ2-7; weak D call: TRBD2 (6 bases). Germline CDR1 is LGHNA and CDR2 is YSLEER. The CDR3 runs 19 residues. Trimming shortened V by 1 base and J by 0 bases, and 22 bases separated the two germline ends. The CDR3 here is CASSQVAAVEGLSSYEQYF. CDR3 sequence (DNA): TGCGCCAGCAGCCAAGTTGCCGCCGTGGAGGGCTTGAGCTCCTACGAGCAGTACTTC.

This chain links TRBV5-1 with TRBJ2-5; 9 nucleotides agree with TRBD1. This CDR3 is 15 amino acids long. Unmatched junction bases numbered 9, after V lost 4 bases and J lost 5 bases. The germline CDR1 and CDR2 sequences are SGHRS and YFSETQ. The CDR3 region is CASSVGTGSGETQYF. CDR3 coding DNA: TGCGCCAGCAGCGTAGGGACAGGGTCGGGCGAGACCCAGTACTTC. The whole variable domain, filled in from reference TRBV5-1 and TRBJ2-5, reads KAGVTQTPRYLIKTRGQQVTLSCSPISGHRSVSWYQQTPGQGLQFLFEYFSETQRNKGNFPGRFSGRQFSNSRSEMNVSTLELGDSALYLCASSVGTGSGETQYFGPGTRLLVL.

Turning to this clone: Other DNA variants within this sample encode the same CDR3. V and J are TRBV7-2 and TRBJ1-5, with unresolved D. V was shortened by 6 bases and J by 0 bases, with 3 bases between the two germline ends. This CDR3 is 12 amino acids long. Germline CDR1 is SGHTA and CDR2 is FQGNSA. The chain's CDR3 is CASSYSNQPQHF. CDR3 DNA: TGTGCCAGCAGTTATAGCAATCAGCCCCAGCATTTT.

The chain combines TRBV29-1 with TRBJ2-5, with 10 bases identical to TRBD1. This CDR3 is 15 amino acids long. V lost 6 bases, J lost 4 bases, and 11 bases stayed unmatched. The germline V gene has CDR1 SQVTM and CDR2 ANQGSEA. The CDR3 spells CSVQRQGAKRETQYF. The DNA for the CDR3 is TGCAGCGTCCAAAGACAGGGGGCTAAGAGAGAGACCCAGTACTTC.

The chain recombines TRBV18 with TRBJ2-1, with D possibly being TRBD1 (5 bases). Germline V gene data show CDR1 as KGHSH and CDR2 as LQKENI. Trimming removed 3 bases at V and 1 base at J, with 13 bases between. This CDR3 contains 16 residues. The CDR3 coding sequence is TGTGCCAGCTCACCCCCTCAGGGCGGTTCCTACAATGAGCAGTTCTTC. Its protein product is CASSPPQGGSYNEQFF.

In DNA form, the CDR3 reads TGTGCCAGCTCACTGGACAGGACTGCCTACGAGCAGTACTTC. The encoded protein is CASSLDRTAYEQYF. J is TRBJ2-7 and V is TRBV18; TRBD1 aligns across 7 bases. Germline V gene data show CDR1 as KGHSH and CDR2 as LQKENI. The length of the CDR3 is 14 residues. The junction had 5 bases not matched to a gene; V was cut back by 4 bases and J by 2 bases. Drawing the rest from reference TRBV18 and TRBJ2-7, the complete variable domain is NAGVMQNPRHLVRRRGQEARLRCSPMKGHSHVYWYRQLPEEGLKFMVYLQKENIIDESGMPKERFSAEFPKEGPSILRIQQVVRGDSAAYFCASSLDRTAYEQYFGPGTRLTVT.

This clone has a handful of counts. The rearrangement links TRBV30 to TRBJ2-1; D is possibly TRBD2 (5 bases). Germline CDR1 is GTSNPN and CDR2 is SVGIG (reference sequence). This CDR3 comprises 12 residues. V dropped 4 bases and J dropped 4 bases, with 8 bases sitting between them. As DNA, the CDR3 is TGTGCCTGGACGAGGGCGTACAATGAGCAGTTCTTC. This codes for CAWTRAYNEQFF.

Regarding this clone: Other DNA sequences in the sample encode the same CDR3. The chain joins TRBV7-9 to TRBJ1-1; 9 bases line up with TRBD1. With 4 bases clipped from V and 4 bases from J, the junction kept 4 bases outside the gene matches. Germline CDR1 and CDR2: SEHNR and FQNEAQ (reference sequence). The length of the CDR3 is 14 residues. CDR3 amino acids: CASSSTGGGTEAFF. CDR3 coding DNA: TGTGCCAGCAGCTCGACAGGGGGGGGCACTGAAGCTTTCTTT.

This sequence joins TRBV5-6 and TRBJ1-1; D not resolved. CDR3 length equals 14 residues. Germline CDR1 and CDR2: SGHDT and YYEEEE. Deletions cut 4 bases from V and 0 bases from J, with 10 bases between. CDR3 loop: CASSLRPLNTEAFF. CDR3 nucleotide sequence: TGTGCCAGCAGCCTCAGACCTTTGAACACTGAAGCTTTCTTT. Full variable domain (rest looked up from reference TRBV5-6 and TRBJ1-1): DAGVTQSPTHLIKTRGQQVTLRCSPKSGHDTVSWYQQALGQGPQFIFQYYEEEERQRGNFPDRFSGHQFPNYSSELNVNALLLGDSALYLCASSLRPLNTEAFFGQGTRLTVV.

The chain is built from TRBV7-9 and TRBJ1-2; 7 bases line up with TRBD1. Trimming cost V 5 bases and J 0 bases; bases outside gene matches: 9. From germline, CDR1 is SEHNR and CDR2 FQNEAQ (reference sequence). The CDR3 totals 16 residues. The CDR3 DNA follows: TGTGCCAGCAGCCAAGATCAGGGGGACCCTAACTATGGCTACACCTTC. It codes for CASSQDQGDPNYGYTF.

The rearrangement joins TRBV28 to TRBJ2-1; D is ambiguous. The CDR3 has 12 residues. From germline, CDR1 is MDHEN and CDR2 SYDVKM. V shed 0 bases and J shed 6 bases, with 3 bases lying between them. The CDR3 nucleotides read TGTGCCAGCAGTTTATGGGTCAATGAGCAGTTCTTC. Amino acid sequence: CASSLWVNEQFF.

V is TRBV10-2 and J is TRBJ1-1, with 7 bases fitting TRBD1. The CDR3 totals 14 residues. J gave up 3 bases and V 6 bases, and 7 bases lay outside the gene matches. Per the germline V gene, CDR1 is WSHSY and CDR2 is SAAADI. CDR3 nucleotide sequence: TGCGCCAGCAGCCGGACAGGACCGGACACTGAAGCTTTCTTT. Protein: CASSRTGPDTEAFF.

This clone was observed a single time. This chain connects TRBV28 to TRBJ2-1; D is ambiguous. Germline V gives CDR1 MDHEN, CDR2 SYDVKM. Trimming stripped 9 bases from V and 2 bases from J, with 17 bases between. CDR3 length equals 15 residues. The CDR3 DNA reads TGTGCCAGTACCGTGTGGGCCTCGGCCTACAATGAGCAGTTCTTC. The encoded protein is CASTVWASAYNEQFF.

The V and J genes are TRBV19 and TRBJ1-5; 7 bases map to TRBD1. The CDR3 has 14 residues. Unmatched junction bases numbered 5, after V lost 5 bases and J lost 4 bases. Germline CDR1 is LNHDA and CDR2 is SQIVND (reference sequence). CDR3 protein: CASSAYRGNQPQHF. The CDR3 bases are TGTGCCAGTAGTGCCTACAGGGGTAATCAGCCCCAGCATTTT. Based on the CDR3 plus reference TRBV19 and TRBJ1-5, the full variable domain is DGGITQSPKYLFRKEGQNVTLSCEQNLNHDAMYWYRQDPGQGLRLIYYSQIVNDFQKGDIAEGYSVSREKKESFPLTVTSAQKNPTAFYLCASSAYRGNQPQHFGDGTRLSIL.

This chain uses TRBV28 with TRBJ2-7; 9 bases line up with TRBD2. Trimming at V came to 8 bases and at J to 5 bases, leaving 7 bases not matched to a gene. CDR1 and CDR2 from the germline V gene are MDHEN and SYDVKM. The CDR3 length is 13 residues. Here the CDR3 DNA reads TGTGCCAGCGGTAGCGGGAGCGTGAACGAGCAGTACTTC. This codes for CASGSGSVNEQYF.

As concerns this clone: The junction departs from the called germline gene at one end, perhaps through a read error. The V call is TRBV13, the J call TRBJ2-7; TRBD1 matches at 7 bases. CDR1 and CDR2 from the germline V gene are PRHDT and FYEKMQ (reference sequence). CDR3 length equals 15 residues. The CDR3 bases are TGTGCCAGCAGCATAGGACAGGTGAACTCCTACGAGCAGTACTTC. It specifies CASSIGQVNSYEQYF.